This T cell receptor (beta chain) originates from a study of shared clonotypes between healthy human individuals. CD45RO-negative cells were positively selected for CCR7, leaving out terminally differentiated effector memory CD45RA+ cells. CDR1 is SGDLS, CDR2 YYNGEE, per germline. With V trimmed by 3 bases and J by 0 bases, 3 bases remained unmatched. The CDR3 covers 15 residues. The protocol was immunoSEQ multiplex PCR, while the TCRdb copy is restricted to in-frame clones and leaves out a portion. The data contain about 2 million clones, over 85% of them singletons. Note on this clone: Its cognate antigen is unknown.

Study results and caveats: A generally larger estimated richness was seen in naive subsets than in memory subsets.

The origin of this receptor is a man between 18 and 29 years old in good health. Specimen: naive CD8+ T cells sorted from blood. The chain uses TRBV9 and TRBJ2-7; TRBD1 agrees at 10 bases. The CDR3 here is CASSEGQGPSYEQYF. The CDR3 DNA follows: TGTGCCAGCAGCGAGGGACAGGGGCCCTCCTACGAGCAGTACTTC. The variable domain in full, with the rest retrieved from reference TRBV9 and TRBJ2-7, is DSGVTQTPKHLITATGQRVTLRCSPRSGDLSVYWYQQSLDQGLQFLIQYYNGEERAKGNILERFSAQQFPDLHSELNLSSLELGDSALYFCASSEGQGPSYEQYFGPGTRLTVT.